This TCR beta chain was recorded in a study of cytomegalovirus exposure and HLA in healthy donors. Study-wide points: An analysis that was carried out later associated about 17,000 TCR beta sequences with HLA alleles at 0.05 false discovery rate. Most TCR sequences showed up rarely, but some public TCRs showed up in many donors. Some 150 TCR beta chains were listed as cytomegalovirus-associated. Sequences of the TCR beta chain were said to predict the HLA-A and HLA-B alleles of most subjects accurately.

On this clone: Its cognate antigen is unknown.

Primers: 60 Vbeta forward and 13 Jbeta reverse. Generated by immunoSEQ multiplex PCR, the TCRdb table keeps only in-frame clones and is missing some. The table lists approximately 100,000 clones, 60% to 75% of them singletons. This sequence was found in a man aged 40-55 years in good health and CMV-seropositive. Input material: PBMCs.

In nucleotides, the CDR3 is TGTGCCAGCAAACCGGGACTCTCCACAGATACGCAGTATTTT. Protein: CASKPGLSTDTQYF. The chain joins TRBV6-5 to TRBJ2-3, with D tentatively TRBD2 (6 bases). V was shortened by 7 bases and J by 2 bases, with 13 bases between the two germline ends. The CDR3 loop spans 14 amino acids. Germline V gene data show CDR1 as MNHEY and CDR2 as SVGAGI.